This T cell receptor beta chain appears in the sequencing data of a study of blood T cell repertoires in COVID-19 (TCRdb year 2020). Context from the whole study: The collaborator samples originated in the United States, Italy and Spain and spanned the acute and convalescent phases of COVID-19. Where available, HLA class I and class II types were obtained from metadata supplied by the sample provider rather than from assay-based typing. The samples were drawn from the first 160 participants of the ongoing ImmuneRACE study and from some 1,300 subjects provided by 6 global collaborators. A freely available public database, intended as a resource for researchers studying the immune response to SARS-CoV-2, is where the repertoires were released. The material from the prospective study consisted of cDNA or gDNA derived from T cells, B-cell-depleted T cells, or PBMCs. A de-identified subject ID, COVID-19 status, age in years and sex were almost always included in the sample metadata. Deeply sampled blood TCRbeta repertoires from subjects exposed to, actively infected with, or recovered from COVID-19 were included in the dataset.

At the junction V is shortened by 0 bases and J by 3 bases, with 12 bases in between. Reading from cysteine to phenylalanine, the CDR3 counts 15 amino acids. The sequence is cut down to CDR3 DNA, 45 bases in frame from base 1. From the germline V gene, CDR1 is MNHEY and CDR2 is SVGAGI. Only one count was recorded for this clone. Its target antigen remains unknown. There are no base qualities to consult, and no much larger clone falls within one base. What the authors observed across the whole study: Clinical and demographic metadata were provided uncurated, with the amount varying by source and participant.

The collaborating institutions used their own protocols to collect whole blood in K2EDTA tubes. For TCRbeta analysis, collaborator samples were shipped as frozen whole blood, as isolated PBMCs, or as DNA extracted from either sample type. TCRbeta CDR3 regions were amplified from genomic DNA by means of the immunoSEQ Assay, a bias-controlled multiplex PCR. Under the source paper's analysis protocol: The number of nucleated cells in each sample was estimated from the amplification of reference gene primers within the assay. Sequence reads were collapsed and filtered to measure the absolute abundance of every unique TCRbeta CDR3 rearrangement. For each sample, productive Simpson clonality was calculated as the square root of Simpson's diversity index over productive rearrangements. TCRdb limited this immuneACCESS table to in-frame rearrangements with V and J called. A share of clones is missing; checked studies link under half to unresolved V genes, and the rest is unexplained. That table furnishes V, J and clone size, whereas the DNA furnished D and trimming. This sample comprises some 160,000 clones, roughly 84% of them detected only once. The ten largest clones capture about 1.5% of the sample.

The chain is assembled from TRBV6-5 and TRBJ2-7; the D segment could be TRBD1, given 6 matching bases. The TCR comes from a human donor in a cohort sampled during active COVID-19. Sequenced: peripheral blood. The bases are TGTGCCAGCAGTTACTCGAGTCCAGGGGTCTACGAGCAGTACTTC. Its protein is CASSYSSPGVYEQYF.